The 3 T cell receptor beta chains given below trace back to one sample, sequenced in a study of T-cell memory formation after mild COVID-19. In TCRdb, the 5' RACE reads were re-called with MiXCR into one record per CDR3 protein. Of about 190,000 distinct CDR3 sequences listed, about 18% were seen once; the top ten hold 2.4%. The sample consisted of PBMCs or a T cell subset sorted from them (not recorded which). Receptors originate from an adult woman who had mild COVID-19 (a few samples of this study predate the infection). Cell type and time point are not known.

This clonotype has ten or more counts. V usage is TRBV2 and J usage is TRBJ2-6; D is possibly TRBD1 (5 bases). Germline V CDR1 and CDR2: SNHLY, FYNNEI. This CDR3 has 15 amino acids. Trimming cost V 6 bases and J 1 base, with 10 bases left between them. This chain's CDR3 is CASSPRVSGANVLTF. The CDR3, as DNA: TGTGCCAGCAGCCCCAGGGTTTCTGGGGCCAACGTCCTGACTTTC.

V gene TRBV3-1 combines with J gene TRBJ1-2; 7 nucleotides align to TRBD1. The CDR3 is 16 amino acids. J gave up 6 bases and V 1 base, and 11 bases lay outside the gene matches. Germline loops: CDR1 LGHDT, CDR2 YNNKEL (reference sequence). CDR3 DNA sequence: TGTGCCAGCAGCCAAGGAGGGGGCGGCCCCAAAAATGGCTACACCTTC. This translates into CASSQGGGGPKNGYTF.

This clonotype was seen a handful of times. The chain is built from TRBV18 and TRBJ2-2; D gene uncertain. The CDR3 loop spans 15 amino acids. V lost 1 base to trimming and J lost 2 bases, with 8 bases between them. Germline values: CDR1 KGHSH, CDR2 LQKENI. CDR3 in amino acids: CASSPLHVNTGELFF. CDR3 in DNA: TGTGCCAGCTCACCACTACACGTAAACACCGGGGAGCTGTTTTTT.